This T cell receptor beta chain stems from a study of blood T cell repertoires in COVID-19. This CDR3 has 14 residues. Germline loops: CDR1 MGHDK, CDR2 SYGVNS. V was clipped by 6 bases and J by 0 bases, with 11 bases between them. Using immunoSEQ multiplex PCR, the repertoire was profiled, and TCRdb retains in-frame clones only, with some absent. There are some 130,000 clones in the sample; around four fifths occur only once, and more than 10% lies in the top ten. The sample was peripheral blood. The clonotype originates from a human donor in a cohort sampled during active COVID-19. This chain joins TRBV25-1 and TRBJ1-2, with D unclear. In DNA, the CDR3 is TGTGCCAGCAGACATGAGGCTTCTAACTATGGCTACACCTTC. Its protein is CASRHEASNYGYTF.